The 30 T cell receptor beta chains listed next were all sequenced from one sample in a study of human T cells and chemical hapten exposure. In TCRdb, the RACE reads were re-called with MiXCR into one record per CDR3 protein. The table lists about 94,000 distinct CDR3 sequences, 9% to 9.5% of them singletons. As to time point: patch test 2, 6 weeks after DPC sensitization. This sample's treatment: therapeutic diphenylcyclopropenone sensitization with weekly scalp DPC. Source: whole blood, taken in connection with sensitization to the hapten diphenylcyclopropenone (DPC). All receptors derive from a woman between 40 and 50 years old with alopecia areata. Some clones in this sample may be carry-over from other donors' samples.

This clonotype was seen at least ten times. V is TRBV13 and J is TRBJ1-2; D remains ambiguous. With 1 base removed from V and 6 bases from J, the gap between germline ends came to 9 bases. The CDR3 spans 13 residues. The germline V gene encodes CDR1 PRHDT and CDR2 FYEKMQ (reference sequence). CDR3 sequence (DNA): TGTGCCAGCAGCTTAGATAGAACAGATGGCTACACCTTC. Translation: CASSLDRTDGYTF.

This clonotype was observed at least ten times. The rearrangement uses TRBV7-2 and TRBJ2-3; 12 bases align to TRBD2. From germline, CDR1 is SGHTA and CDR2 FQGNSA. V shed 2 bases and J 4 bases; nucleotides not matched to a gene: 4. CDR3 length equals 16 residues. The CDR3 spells CASSLRLAGGPDTQYF. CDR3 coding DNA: TGTGCCAGCAGCTTACGGCTAGCGGGAGGGCCAGATACGCAGTATTTT.

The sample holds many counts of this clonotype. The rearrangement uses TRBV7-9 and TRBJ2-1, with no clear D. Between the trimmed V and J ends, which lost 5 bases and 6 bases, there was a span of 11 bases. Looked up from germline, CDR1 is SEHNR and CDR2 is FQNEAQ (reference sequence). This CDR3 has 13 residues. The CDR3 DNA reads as TGTGCCAGCAGCCCTCCACTCGGCAATGAGCAGTTCTTC. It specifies CASSPPLGNEQFF.

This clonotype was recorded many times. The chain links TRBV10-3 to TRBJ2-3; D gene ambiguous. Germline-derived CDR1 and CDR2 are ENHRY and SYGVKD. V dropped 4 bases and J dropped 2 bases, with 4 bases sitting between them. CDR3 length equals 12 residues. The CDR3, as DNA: TGTGCCATCAGTGGGACCACAGATACGCAGTATTTT. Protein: CAISGTTDTQYF.

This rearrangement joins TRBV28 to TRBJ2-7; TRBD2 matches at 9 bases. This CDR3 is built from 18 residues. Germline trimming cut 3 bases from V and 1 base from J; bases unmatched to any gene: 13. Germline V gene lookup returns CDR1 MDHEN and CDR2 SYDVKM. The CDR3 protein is CASSLWPPLAGDSYEQYF. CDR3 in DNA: TGTGCCAGCAGTTTGTGGCCCCCACTAGCGGGTGATTCCTACGAGCAGTACTTC.

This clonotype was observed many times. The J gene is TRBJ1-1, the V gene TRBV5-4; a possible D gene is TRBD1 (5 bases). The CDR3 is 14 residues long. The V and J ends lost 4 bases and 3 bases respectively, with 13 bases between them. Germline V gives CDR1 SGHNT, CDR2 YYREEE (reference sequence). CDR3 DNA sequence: TGTGCCAGCAGCGTCAGGGTAATTGACACTGAAGCTTTCTTT. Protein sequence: CASSVRVIDTEAFF.

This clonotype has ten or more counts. CDR3 sequence (DNA): TGTGCCAGCAGCCAAGGGACAGGGCCACTCAATGAGCAGTTCTTC. This encodes CASSQGTGPLNEQFF. V gene TRBV3-1 combines with J gene TRBJ2-1; TRBD1 matches at 8 bases. Per the germline V gene, CDR1 is LGHDT and CDR2 is YNNKEL (reference sequence). The length of the CDR3 is 15 residues. V dropped 1 base and J dropped 6; count of bases not matched to a gene: 5.

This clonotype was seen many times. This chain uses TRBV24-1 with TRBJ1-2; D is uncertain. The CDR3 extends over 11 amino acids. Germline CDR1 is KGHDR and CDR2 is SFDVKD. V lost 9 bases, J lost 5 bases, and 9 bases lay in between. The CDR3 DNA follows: TGTGCCACCGAGACGGGTTATGGCTACACCTTC. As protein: CATETGYGYTF.

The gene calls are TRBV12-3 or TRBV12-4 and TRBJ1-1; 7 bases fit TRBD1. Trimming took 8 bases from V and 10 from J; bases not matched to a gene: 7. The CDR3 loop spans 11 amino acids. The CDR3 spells CASGRGRGAFF. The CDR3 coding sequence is TGTGCCAGCGGGAGGGGGCGCGGAGCTTTCTTT.

As DNA, the CDR3 is TGTGCCAGCAGTGGACAAAACGCCTACGAGCAGTACTTC. This gives the protein CASSGQNAYEQYF. The V gene is TRBV27, the J gene TRBJ2-7; perhaps TRBD1 as D (5 bases). Germline lookup yields CDR1 MNHEY and CDR2 SMNVEV (reference sequence). Trimming removed 5 bases from V and 2 bases from J, with 10 bases in between. CDR3 length: 13 residues.

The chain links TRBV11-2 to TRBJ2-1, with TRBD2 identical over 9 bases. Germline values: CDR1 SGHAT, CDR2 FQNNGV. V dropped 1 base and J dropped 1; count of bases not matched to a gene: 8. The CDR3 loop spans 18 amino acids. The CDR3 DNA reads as TGTGCCAGCAGCTTAGTGTCGGTAGCGGGAGTGTCCTACAATGAGCAGTTCTTC. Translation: CASSLVSVAGVSYNEQFF.

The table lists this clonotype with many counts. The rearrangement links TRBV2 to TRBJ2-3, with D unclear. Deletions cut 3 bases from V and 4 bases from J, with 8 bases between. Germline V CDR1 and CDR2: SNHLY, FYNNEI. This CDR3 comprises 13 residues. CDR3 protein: CASSDRTSDTQYF. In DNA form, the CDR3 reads TGTGCCAGCAGTGACAGGACCTCAGATACGCAGTATTTT.

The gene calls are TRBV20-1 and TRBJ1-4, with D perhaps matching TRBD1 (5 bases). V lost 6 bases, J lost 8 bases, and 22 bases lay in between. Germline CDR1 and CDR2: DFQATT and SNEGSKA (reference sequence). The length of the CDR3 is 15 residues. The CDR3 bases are TGCAGTGCCGCTACTCCCGGGACCAAGGGGGAAAAACTGTTTTTT. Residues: CSAATPGTKGEKLFF.

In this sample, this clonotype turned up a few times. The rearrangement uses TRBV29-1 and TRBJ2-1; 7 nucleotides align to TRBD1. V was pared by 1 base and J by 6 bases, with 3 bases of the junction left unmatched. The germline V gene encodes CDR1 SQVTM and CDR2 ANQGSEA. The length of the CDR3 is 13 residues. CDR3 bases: TGCAGCGTTGAAGTACAGGGGACCAATGAGCAGTTCTTC. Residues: CSVEVQGTNEQFF.

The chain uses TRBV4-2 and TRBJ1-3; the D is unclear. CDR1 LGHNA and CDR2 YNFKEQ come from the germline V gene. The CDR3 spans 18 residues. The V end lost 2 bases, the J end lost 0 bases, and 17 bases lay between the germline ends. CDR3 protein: CASSQSTATRTSGNTIYF. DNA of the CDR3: TGTGCCAGCAGCCAATCCACGGCGACCCGAACCTCTGGAAACACCATATATTTT.

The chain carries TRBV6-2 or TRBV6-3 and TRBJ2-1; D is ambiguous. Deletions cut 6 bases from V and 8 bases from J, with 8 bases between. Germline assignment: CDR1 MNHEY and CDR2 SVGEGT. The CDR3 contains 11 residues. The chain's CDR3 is CASSPLYEQFF. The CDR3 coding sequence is TGTGCCAGCAGCCCGTTATATGAGCAGTTCTTC.

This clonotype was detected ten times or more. As DNA, the CDR3 is TGTGCCAGCAGTTTACATGGGACCCTCCAGTACTTC. Amino acid sequence: CASSLHGTLQYF. V is TRBV28 and J is TRBJ2-7, with D perhaps matching TRBD1 or TRBD2 (5 bases each). CDR1 is MDHEN, CDR2 SYDVKM, per germline. V lost 2 bases to trimming and J lost 10 bases, with 12 bases between them. This CDR3 region has 12 residues.

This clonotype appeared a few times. The CDR3 DNA reads TGTGCCAGCAGTGACTCGGCCAGGAGGGAAAATGAGCAGTTCTTC. Translating gives CASSDSARRENEQFF. The chain couples TRBV6-4 to TRBJ2-1, with D possibly matching TRBD2 (6 bases). The CDR3 is 15 residues long. Trimming removed 0 bases at V and 7 bases at J, with 13 bases between. Germline V gene data show CDR1 as MRHNA and CDR2 as SNTAGT.

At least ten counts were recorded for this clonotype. The CDR3 bases are TGTGCCAGCAGCTTTTCCGGGGAGCTGTTTTTT. As protein: CASSFSGELFF. The chain uses TRBV5-6 and TRBJ2-2, with unresolved D. The length of the CDR3 is 11 residues. The V end lost 2 bases, the J end lost 6 bases, and 2 bases lay between the germline ends. The germline V gene has CDR1 SGHDT and CDR2 YYEEEE. Filled out from reference TRBV5-6 and TRBJ2-2, the complete variable domain reads DAGVTQSPTHLIKTRGQQVTLRCSPKSGHDTVSWYQQALGQGPQFIFQYYEEEERQRGNFPDRFSGHQFPNYSSELNVNALLLGDSALYLCASSFSGELFFGEGSRLTVL.

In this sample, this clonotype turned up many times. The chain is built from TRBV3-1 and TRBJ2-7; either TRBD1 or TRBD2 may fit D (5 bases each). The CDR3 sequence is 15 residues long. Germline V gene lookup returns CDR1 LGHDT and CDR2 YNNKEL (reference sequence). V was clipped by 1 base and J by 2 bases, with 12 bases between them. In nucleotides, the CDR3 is TGTGCCAGCAGCCAAGGGCCGGGGCAGACCTACGAGCAGTACTTC. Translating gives CASSQGPGQTYEQYF.

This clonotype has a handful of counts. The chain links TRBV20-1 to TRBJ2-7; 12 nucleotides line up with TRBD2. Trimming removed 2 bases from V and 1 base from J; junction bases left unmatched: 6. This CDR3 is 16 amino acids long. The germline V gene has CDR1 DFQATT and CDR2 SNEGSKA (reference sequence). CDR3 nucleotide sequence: TGCAGTGCTAGACGGCTAGCGGGAGGGACTTCCTACGAGCAGTACTTC. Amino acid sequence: CSARRLAGGTSYEQYF.

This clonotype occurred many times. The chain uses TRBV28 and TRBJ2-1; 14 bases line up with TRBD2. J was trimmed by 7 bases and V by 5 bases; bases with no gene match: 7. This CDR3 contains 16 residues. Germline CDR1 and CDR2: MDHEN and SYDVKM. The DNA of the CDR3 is TGTGCCAGCAGTGGGGGGACTAGCGGGAGCTATAATGAGCAGTTCTTC. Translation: CASSGGTSGSYNEQFF.

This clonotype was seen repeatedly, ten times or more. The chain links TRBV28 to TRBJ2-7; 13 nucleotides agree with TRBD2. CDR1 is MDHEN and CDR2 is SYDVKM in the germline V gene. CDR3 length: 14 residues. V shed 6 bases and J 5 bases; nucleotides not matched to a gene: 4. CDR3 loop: CASRPGLAGNEQYF. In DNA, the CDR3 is TGTGCCAGCAGGCCGGGACTAGCGGGAAACGAGCAGTACTTC.

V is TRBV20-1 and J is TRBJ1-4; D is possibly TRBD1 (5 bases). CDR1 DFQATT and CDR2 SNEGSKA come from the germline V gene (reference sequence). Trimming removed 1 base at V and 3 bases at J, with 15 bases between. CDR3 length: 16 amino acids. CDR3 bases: TGCAGTGCTAGAGCGCTGGGGGGTGCATCTAATGAAAAACTGTTTTTT. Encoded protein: CSARALGGASNEKLFF.

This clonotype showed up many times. The CDR3 DNA reads as TGTGCCAGCAGGGCCTCTAGCACCGGGGAGCTGTTTTTT. The encoded protein is CASRASSTGELFF. The genes are TRBV6-2 or TRBV6-3 and TRBJ2-2, with D unresolved. Trimming shortened V by 6 bases and J by 4 bases, and 9 bases separated the two germline ends. Germline values: CDR1 MNHEY, CDR2 SVGEGT. There are 13 residues in the CDR3.

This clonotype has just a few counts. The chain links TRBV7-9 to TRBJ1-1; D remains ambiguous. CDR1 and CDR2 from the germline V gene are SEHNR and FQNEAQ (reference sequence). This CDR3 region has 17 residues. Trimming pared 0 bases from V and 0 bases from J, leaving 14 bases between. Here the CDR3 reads CASSLAGSLYMNTEAFF. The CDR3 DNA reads TGTGCCAGCAGCTTAGCGGGCAGCCTATACATGAACACTGAAGCTTTCTTT.

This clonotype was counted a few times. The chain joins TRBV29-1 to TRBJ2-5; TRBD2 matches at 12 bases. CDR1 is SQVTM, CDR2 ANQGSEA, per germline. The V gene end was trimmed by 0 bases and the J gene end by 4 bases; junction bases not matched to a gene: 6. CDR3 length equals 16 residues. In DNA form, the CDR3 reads TGCAGCGTTGAAGATGGTCTAGCGGGAGGGAGAGAGACCCAGTACTTC. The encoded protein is CSVEDGLAGGRETQYF.

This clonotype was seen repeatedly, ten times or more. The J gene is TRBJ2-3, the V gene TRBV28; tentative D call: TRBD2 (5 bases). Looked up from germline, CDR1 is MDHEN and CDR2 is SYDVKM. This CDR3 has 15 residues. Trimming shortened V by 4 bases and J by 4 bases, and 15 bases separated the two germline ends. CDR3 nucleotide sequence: TGTGCCAGCAGTTCACCTAGCAGCTGGGCAGATACGCAGTATTTT. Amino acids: CASSSPSSWADTQYF.

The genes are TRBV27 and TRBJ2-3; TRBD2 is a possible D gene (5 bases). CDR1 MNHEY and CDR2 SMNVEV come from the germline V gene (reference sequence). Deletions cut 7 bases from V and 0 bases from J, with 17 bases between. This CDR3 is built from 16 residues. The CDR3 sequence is CASTLPDRTSTDTQYF. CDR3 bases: TGTGCCAGCACCCTTCCCGACCGGACTAGCACAGATACGCAGTATTTT.

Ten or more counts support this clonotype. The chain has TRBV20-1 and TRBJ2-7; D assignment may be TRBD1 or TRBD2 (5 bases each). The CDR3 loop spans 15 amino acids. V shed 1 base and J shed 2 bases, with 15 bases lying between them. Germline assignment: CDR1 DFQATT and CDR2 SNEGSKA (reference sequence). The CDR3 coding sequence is TGCAGTGCTAGAGGGACCGGGACGGCAACCTACGAGCAGTACTTC. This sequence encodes CSARGTGTATYEQYF.